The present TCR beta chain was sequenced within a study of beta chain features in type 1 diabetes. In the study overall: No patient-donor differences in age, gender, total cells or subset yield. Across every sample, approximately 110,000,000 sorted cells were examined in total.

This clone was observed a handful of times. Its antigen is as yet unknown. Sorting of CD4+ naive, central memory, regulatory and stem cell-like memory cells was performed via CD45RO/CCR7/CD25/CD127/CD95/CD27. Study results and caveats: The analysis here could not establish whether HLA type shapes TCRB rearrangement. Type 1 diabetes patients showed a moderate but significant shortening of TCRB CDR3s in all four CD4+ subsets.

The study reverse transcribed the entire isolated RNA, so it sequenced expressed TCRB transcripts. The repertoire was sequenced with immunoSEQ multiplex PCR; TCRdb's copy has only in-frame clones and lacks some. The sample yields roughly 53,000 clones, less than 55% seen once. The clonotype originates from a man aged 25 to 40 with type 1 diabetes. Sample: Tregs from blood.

CDR3 coding DNA: TGTGCTAGTGGTTTTGCCATTCCGGGACAGGCTAATGAAAAACTGTTTTTT. This translates into CASGFAIPGQANEKLFF. The chain links TRBV12-5 to TRBJ1-4; 8 bases fit TRBD1. J gave up 3 bases and V 3 bases, and 9 bases lay outside the gene matches. The germline V gene encodes CDR1 LGHNT and CDR2 FRNRAP. The CDR3 totals 17 residues.